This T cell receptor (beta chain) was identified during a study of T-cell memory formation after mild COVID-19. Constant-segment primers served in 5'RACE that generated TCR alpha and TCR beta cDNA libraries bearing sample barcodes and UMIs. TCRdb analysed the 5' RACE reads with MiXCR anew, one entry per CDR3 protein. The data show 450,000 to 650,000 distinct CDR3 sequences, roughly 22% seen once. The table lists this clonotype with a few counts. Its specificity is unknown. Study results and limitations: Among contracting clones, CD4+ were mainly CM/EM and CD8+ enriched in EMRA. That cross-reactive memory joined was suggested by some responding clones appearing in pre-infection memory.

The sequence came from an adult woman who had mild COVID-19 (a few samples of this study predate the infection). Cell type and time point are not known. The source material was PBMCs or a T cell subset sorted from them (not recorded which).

CDR3 residues: CSVARDGSGDTQYF. For the CDR3, the DNA is TGCAGCGTTGCAAGGGACGGATCGGGGGATACGCAGTATTTT. The chain uses TRBV29-1 and TRBJ2-3; D could derive from TRBD1 or TRBD2 (5 bases each). V lost 4 bases and J lost 6, with 17 bases in between. CDR1 is SQVTM, CDR2 ANQGSEA, per germline. The CDR3 covers 14 residues.